The 2 T cell receptor beta chains below come from one sample, sequenced in a study of Graves' ophthalmopathy and Graves' hyperthyroidism. RNA transcripts were the template, and TCR beta CDR3 regions were amplified from them. Scientists carried out first-round RT-PCR using HTBI primers and then a second-round multiplex PCR. In TCRdb, the multiplex PCR reads were re-called with MiXCR into one record per CDR3 protein. Of about 740,000 distinct CDR3 sequences listed, around 40% are singletons. Sample: peripheral blood. These receptors were obtained from an adult man with Graves' ophthalmopathy.

This chain connects TRBV4-3 to TRBJ2-5, with D perhaps matching TRBD1 or TRBD2 (6 bases each). The CDR3 loop spans 14 amino acids. From germline, CDR1 is LGHNA and CDR2 YSLEER. V was clipped by 1 base and J by 9 bases, with 15 bases between them. The CDR3 region is CASSQAGAAAPQYF. In DNA form, the CDR3 reads TGCGCCAGCAGCCAAGCGGGGGCGGCGGCGCCCCAGTACTTC.

The V and J genes are TRBV7-2 and TRBJ2-3; 9 bases fit TRBD2. Losses at the gene ends were 5 bases for V and 0 bases for J; bases not matched to a gene: 9. The CDR3 sequence is 17 residues long. Germline V CDR1 and CDR2: SGHTA, FQGNSA. This CDR3 reads CASSQVWREGSTDTQYF. Here the CDR3 DNA reads TGTGCCAGCAGCCAAGTGTGGCGGGAGGGAAGCACAGATACGCAGTATTTT.